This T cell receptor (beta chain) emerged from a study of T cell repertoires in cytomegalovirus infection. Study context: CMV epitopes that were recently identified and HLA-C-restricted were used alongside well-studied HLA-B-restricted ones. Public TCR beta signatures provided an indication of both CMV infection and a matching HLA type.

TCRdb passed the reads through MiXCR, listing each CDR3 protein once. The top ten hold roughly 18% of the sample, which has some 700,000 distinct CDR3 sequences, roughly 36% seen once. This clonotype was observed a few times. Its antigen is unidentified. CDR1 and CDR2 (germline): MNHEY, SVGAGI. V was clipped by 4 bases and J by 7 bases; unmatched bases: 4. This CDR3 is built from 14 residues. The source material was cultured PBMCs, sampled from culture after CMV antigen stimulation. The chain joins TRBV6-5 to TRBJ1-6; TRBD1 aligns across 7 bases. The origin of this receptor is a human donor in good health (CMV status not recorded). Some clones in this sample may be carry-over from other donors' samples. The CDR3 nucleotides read TGTGCCAGCAGTTTGGACAGGTTGAATTCACCCCTCCACTTT. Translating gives CASSLDRLNSPLHF.